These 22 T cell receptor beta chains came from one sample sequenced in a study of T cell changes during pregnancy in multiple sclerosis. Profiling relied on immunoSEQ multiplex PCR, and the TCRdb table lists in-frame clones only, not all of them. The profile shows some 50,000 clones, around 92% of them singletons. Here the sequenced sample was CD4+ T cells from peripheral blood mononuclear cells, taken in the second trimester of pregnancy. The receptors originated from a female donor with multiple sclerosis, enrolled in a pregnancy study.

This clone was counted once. In DNA form, the CDR3 reads TGTGCCAGCAGCTGGAGTGAGAACACTGAAGCTTTCTTT. Encoded protein: CASSWSENTEAFF. The chain uses TRBV11-3 and TRBJ1-1; D gene uncertain. CDR3 length: 13 residues. CDR1 SGHNT and CDR2 YENEEA come from the germline V gene. V was cut by 4 bases and J by 1 base, with 7 bases left in between. Using reference TRBV11-3 and TRBJ1-1 for the parts outside the CDR3, the full variable domain is EAGVVQSPRYKIIEKKQPVAFWCNPISGHNTLYWYLQNLGQGPELLIRYENEEAVDDSQLPKDRFSAERLKGVDSTLKIQPAELGDSAVYLCASSWSENTEAFFGQGTRLTVV.

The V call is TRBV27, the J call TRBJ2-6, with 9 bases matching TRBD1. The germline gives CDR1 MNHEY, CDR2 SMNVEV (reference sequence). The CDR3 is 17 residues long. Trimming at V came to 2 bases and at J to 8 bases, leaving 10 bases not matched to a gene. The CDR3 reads CASSLTLGQGNTNVLTF. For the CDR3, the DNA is TGTGCCAGCAGTTTAACCCTCGGACAGGGGAATACCAACGTCCTGACTTTC.

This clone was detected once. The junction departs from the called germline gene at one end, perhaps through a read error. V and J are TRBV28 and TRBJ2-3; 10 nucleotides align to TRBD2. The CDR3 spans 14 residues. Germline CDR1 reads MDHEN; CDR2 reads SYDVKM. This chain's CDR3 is CASSFRLAGDPQYF. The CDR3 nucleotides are TGTGCCAGCAGCTTCAGGCTAGCGGGAGATCCGCAGTATTTT.

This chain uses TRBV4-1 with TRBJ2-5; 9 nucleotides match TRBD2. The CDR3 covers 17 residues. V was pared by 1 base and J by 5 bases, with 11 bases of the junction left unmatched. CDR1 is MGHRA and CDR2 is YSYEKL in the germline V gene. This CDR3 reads CASSQGEAGGVGETQYF. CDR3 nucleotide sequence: TGCGCCAGCAGCCAAGGAGAGGCGGGGGGGGTGGGGGAGACCCAGTACTTC.

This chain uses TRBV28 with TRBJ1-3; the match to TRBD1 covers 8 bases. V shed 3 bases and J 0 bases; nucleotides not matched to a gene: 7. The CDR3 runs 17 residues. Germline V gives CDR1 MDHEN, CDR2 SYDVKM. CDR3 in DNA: TGTGCCAGCAGTTTGGGGACAGGTTCTAGCTCTGGAAACACCATATATTTT. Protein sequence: CASSLGTGSSSGNTIYF.

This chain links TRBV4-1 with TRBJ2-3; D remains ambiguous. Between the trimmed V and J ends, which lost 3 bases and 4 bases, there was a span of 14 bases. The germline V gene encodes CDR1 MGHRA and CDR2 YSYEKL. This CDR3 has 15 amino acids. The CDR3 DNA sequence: TGCGCCAGCAGCCACCTCGACTTGGCGCCAGATACGCAGTATTTT. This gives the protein CASSHLDLAPDTQYF.

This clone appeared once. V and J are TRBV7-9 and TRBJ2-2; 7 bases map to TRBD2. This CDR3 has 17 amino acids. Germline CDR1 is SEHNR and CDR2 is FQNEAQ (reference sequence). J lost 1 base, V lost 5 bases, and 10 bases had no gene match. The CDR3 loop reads CASSPRVGGENTGELFF. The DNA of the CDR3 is TGTGCCAGCAGCCCGAGAGTGGGGGGGGAGAACACCGGGGAGCTGTTTTTT.

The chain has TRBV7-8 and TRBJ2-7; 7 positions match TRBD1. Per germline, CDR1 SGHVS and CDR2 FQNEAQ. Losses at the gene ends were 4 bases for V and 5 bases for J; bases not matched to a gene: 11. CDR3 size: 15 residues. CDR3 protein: CASSSLGQDHNEQYF. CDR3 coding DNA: TGTGCCAGCAGCTCCCTAGGACAGGATCATAACGAGCAGTACTTC.

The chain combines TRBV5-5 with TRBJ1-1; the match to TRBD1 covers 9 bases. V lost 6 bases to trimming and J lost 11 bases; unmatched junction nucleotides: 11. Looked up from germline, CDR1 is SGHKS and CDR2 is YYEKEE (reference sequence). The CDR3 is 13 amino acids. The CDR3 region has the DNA TGTGCCAGCATCGCCGGGACAGGGAGCGGCGCTTTCTTT. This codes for CASIAGTGSGAFF. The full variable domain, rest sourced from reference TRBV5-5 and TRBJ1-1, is DAGVTQSPTHLIKTRGQQVTLRCSPISGHKSVSWYQQVLGQGPQFIFQYYEKEERGRGNFPDRFSARQFPNYSSELNVNALLLGDSALYLCASIAGTGSGAFFGQGTRLTVV.

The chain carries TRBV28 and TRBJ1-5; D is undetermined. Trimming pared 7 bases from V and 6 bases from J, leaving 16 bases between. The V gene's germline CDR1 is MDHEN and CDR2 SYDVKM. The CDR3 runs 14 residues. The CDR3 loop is CASTHFEEVQPQHF. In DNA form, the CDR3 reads TGTGCCAGCACCCATTTTGAGGAGGTTCAGCCCCAGCATTTT.

This CDR3 is CASLKDRLTETQYF. In nucleotides, the CDR3 is TGCGCCAGCCTCAAGGATAGACTAACAGAGACCCAGTACTTC. J is TRBJ2-5 and V is TRBV5-1, with D tentatively TRBD2 (5 bases). V lost 7 bases and J lost 4, with 17 bases in between. In germline, CDR1 is SGHRS, CDR2 YFSETQ. This CDR3 is 14 amino acids long.

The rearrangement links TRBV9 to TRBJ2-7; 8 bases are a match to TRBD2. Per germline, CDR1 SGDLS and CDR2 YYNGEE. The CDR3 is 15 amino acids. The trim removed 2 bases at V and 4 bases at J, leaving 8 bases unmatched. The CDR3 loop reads CASSVLERERYEQYF. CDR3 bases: TGTGCCAGCAGCGTTCTAGAGCGGGAGCGTTACGAGCAGTACTTC.

CDR3 sequence: CASSETTGVGELFF. The CDR3 region has the DNA TGTGCCAGCAGCGAGACGACAGGGGTCGGGGAGCTGTTTTTT. The gene calls are TRBV7-7 and TRBJ2-2; 8 bases map to TRBD1. The CDR3 has 14 amino acids. Trimming removed 5 bases from V and 7 bases from J; junction bases left unmatched: 6. The germline gives CDR1 SSHAT, CDR2 FNYEAQ (reference sequence).

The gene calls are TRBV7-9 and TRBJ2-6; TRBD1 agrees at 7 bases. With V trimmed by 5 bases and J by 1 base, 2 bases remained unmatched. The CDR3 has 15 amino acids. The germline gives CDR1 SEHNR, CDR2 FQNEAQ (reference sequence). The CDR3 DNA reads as TGTGCCAGCAGCGCACAGGGGTCTGGGGCCAACGTCCTGACTTTC. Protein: CASSAQGSGANVLTF.

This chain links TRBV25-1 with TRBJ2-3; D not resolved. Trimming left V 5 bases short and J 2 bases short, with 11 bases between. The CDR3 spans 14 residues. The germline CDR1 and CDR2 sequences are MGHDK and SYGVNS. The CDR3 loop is CASSPQVATDTQYF. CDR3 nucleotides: TGTGCCAGCAGTCCCCAGGTGGCCACAGATACGCAGTATTTT.

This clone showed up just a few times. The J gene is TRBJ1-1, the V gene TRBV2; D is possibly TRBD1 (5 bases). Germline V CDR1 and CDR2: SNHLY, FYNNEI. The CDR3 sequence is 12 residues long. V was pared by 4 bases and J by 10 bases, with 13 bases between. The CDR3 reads CASSGNRHGAFF. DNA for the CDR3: TGTGCCAGCAGTGGTAACAGGCATGGAGCTTTCTTT.

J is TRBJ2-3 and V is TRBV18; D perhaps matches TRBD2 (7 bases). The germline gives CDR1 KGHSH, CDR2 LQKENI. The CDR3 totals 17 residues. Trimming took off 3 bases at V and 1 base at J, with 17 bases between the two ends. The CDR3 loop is CASSPRPGGAGTDTQYF. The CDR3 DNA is TGTGCCAGCTCACCCCGGCCGGGGGGCGCCGGCACAGATACGCAGTATTTT.

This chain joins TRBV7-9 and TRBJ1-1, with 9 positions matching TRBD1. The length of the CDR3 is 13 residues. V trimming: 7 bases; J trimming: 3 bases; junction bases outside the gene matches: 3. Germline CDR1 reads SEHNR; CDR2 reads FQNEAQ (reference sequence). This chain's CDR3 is CASTWDRDTEAFF. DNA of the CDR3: TGTGCCAGCACCTGGGACAGGGACACTGAAGCTTTCTTT.

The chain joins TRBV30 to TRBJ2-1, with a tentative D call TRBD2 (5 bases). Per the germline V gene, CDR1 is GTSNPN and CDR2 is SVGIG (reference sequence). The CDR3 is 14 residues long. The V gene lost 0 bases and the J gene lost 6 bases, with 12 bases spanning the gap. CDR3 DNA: TGTGCCTGGAGTGTCGGGCAAGCGGCCAATGAGCAGTTCTTC. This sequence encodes CAWSVGQAANEQFF.

The CDR3 nucleotides are TGTGCCAGCAGCTTAGAAGGAGTAGCGGGGGTAGGTGAGCAGTTCTTC. Translated, it gives CASSLEGVAGVGEQFF. The V and J genes are TRBV11-2 and TRBJ2-1; 9 positions agree with TRBD2. The CDR3 has 16 residues. The germline V gene encodes CDR1 SGHAT and CDR2 FQNNGV. After removal of 0 bases from V and 9 bases from J, the junction contained 9 bases not matched to a gene. Full variable domain (missing parts from reference TRBV11-2 and TRBJ2-1): EAGVAQSPRYKIIEKRQSVAFWCNPISGHATLYWYQQILGQGPKLLIQFQNNGVVDDSQLPKDRFSAERLKGVDSTLKIQPAKLEDSAVYLCASSLEGVAGVGEQFFGPGTRLTVL.

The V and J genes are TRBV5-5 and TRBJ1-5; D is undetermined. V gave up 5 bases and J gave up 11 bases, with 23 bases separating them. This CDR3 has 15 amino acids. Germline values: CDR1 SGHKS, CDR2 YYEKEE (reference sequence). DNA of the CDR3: TGTGCCAGCAGGCTTCCTCGAATTCGAATAGAGTCCCAGCATTTT. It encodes CASRLPRIRIESQHF.

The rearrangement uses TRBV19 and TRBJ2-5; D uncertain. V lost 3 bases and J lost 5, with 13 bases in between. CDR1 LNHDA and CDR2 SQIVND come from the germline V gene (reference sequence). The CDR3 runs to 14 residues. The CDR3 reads CASSMSRLSETQYF. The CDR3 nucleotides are TGTGCCAGTAGTATGAGCAGACTCTCGGAGACCCAGTACTTC.